The rows below give T cell receptor beta chains drawn from one sample of a study of T-cell memory formation after mild COVID-19. TCRdb passed the 5' RACE reads through MiXCR, listing each CDR3 protein once. Here the sample spans hundreds of thousands of distinct CDR3 sequences, around 15% being singletons. Sequences were obtained from PBMCs or a T cell subset sorted from them (not recorded which). Source of these receptors: a young man who had mild COVID-19 (a few samples of this study predate the infection). Cell type and time point are not known. CDR3s include the opening cysteine and the closing phenylalanine or tryptophan. A D gene is named only where the DNA matches it firmly. For some rows the clone size is stated as once, few or many, or as a class when expanded; others skip it.

CDR3,DNA,J,V,size,D
CASSLRTSASDGYTF,TGTGCCAGCAGCCTCCGGACATCGGCTTCCGATGGCTACACCTTC,TRBJ1-2,TRBV7-8,many,NA
CASSLKGIDRMTEAFF,TGTGCCAGCAGCTTAAAGGGGATAGACAGGATGACTGAAGCTTTCTTT,TRBJ1-1,TRBV7-9,NA,NA
CASREQGGAEAFF,TGCGCCAGCAGGGAGCAAGGGGGCGCCGAAGCTTTCTTT,TRBJ1-1,TRBV5-1,NA,TRBD1
CASSRREITGELFF,TGTGCCAGCAGCCGTCGCGAAATCACCGGGGAGCTGTTTTTT,TRBJ2-2,TRBV6-5,few,NA
CASSPRQFSYEQYF,TGTGCCAGCAGTCCCCGACAGTTCTCCTACGAGCAGTACTTC,TRBJ2-7,TRBV25-1,few,NA
CASSLVGRGLDNEQFF,TGCGCCAGCAGCCTAGTTGGCAGGGGGCTCGACAATGAGCAGTTCTTC,TRBJ2-1,TRBV5-1,few,TRBD1
CATIRGGLFRHEQFF,TGTGCCACCATCCGGGGGGGGTTATTTCGCCATGAGCAGTTCTTC,TRBJ2-1,TRBV7-2,many,TRBD2
CASSQETWKLAGELFF,TGCGCCAGCAGCCAAGAAACGTGGAAACTGGCCGGGGAGCTGTTTTTT,TRBJ2-2,TRBV4-1,NA,NA
CASSLRTPTDTQYF,TGCGCCAGCAGCCTTAGGACACCCACAGATACGCAGTATTTT,TRBJ2-3,TRBV5-1,few,NA
CASSYRLPGELFF,TGTGCCAGCAGTTATCGCCTCCCCGGGGAGCTGTTTTTT,TRBJ2-2,TRBV6-2/TRBV6-3,few,NA
CASSGFGGEGSPTDTQYF,TGTGCCAGCAGCGGGTTTGGTGGGGAGGGATCACCCACAGATACGCAGTATTTT,TRBJ2-3,TRBV3-1,medium-sized,TRBD2
CASSEFPYGYTF,TGTGCCAGCAGTGAATTCCCCTATGGCTACACCTTC,TRBJ1-2,TRBV25-1,many,NA
CASSVRGYYEQYF,TGTGCCAGCAGTGTGAGGGGATACTACGAGCAGTACTTC,TRBJ2-7,TRBV27,few,NA
CASSQDVASAYNEQFF,TGTGCCAGCAGCCAAGACGTAGCGAGTGCCTACAATGAGCAGTTCTTC,TRBJ2-1,TRBV3-2,few,NA
CASTFYWAGNMNTEAFF,TGTGCCAGCACCTTTTATTGGGCAGGGAATATGAACACTGAAGCTTTCTTT,TRBJ1-1,TRBV7-6,NA,NA
CAWTGDTQYF,TGTGCCTGGACAGGGGATACGCAGTATTTT,TRBJ2-3,TRBV30,many,NA
CATSRGGGQEYF,TGTGCCACCAGCAGAGGTGGGGGACAGGAGTACTTC,TRBJ2-5,TRBV15,NA,TRBD1
CASSVPRLDRYNEQFF,TGTGCCAGCAGTGTCCCCCGACTGGATCGTTACAATGAGCAGTTCTTC,TRBJ2-1,TRBV6-1,NA,NA
CASSPWAGGGYTF,TGTGCCAGCAGCCCCTGGGCAGGAGGGGGCTACACCTTC,TRBJ1-2,TRBV7-8,NA,NA
CSARGWDIGDSNTGELFF,TGCAGTGCCCGCGGCTGGGACATCGGCGATTCGAACACCGGGGAGCTGTTTTTT,TRBJ2-2,TRBV20-1,NA,NA
CGGQGANTEAFF,TGCGGGGGACAGGGGGCGAACACTGAAGCTTTCTTT,TRBJ1-1,TRBV20-1,NA,TRBD1
CASSSRDSHSSYGYTF,TGTGCCAGCAGTTCCCGGGACAGCCATTCTAGCTATGGCTACACCTTC,TRBJ1-2,TRBV28,few,TRBD1
CASSEVERETQYF,TGTGCCAGCAGTGAGGTGGAACGAGAGACCCAGTACTTC,TRBJ2-5,TRBV2,NA,NA
CASSQEENTEAFF,TGTGCCAGCAGCCAAGAGGAGAACACTGAAGCTTTCTTT,TRBJ1-1,TRBV4-2,few,NA
CASSLGQRPKNIQYF,TGTGCCAGCAGCTTGGGCCAGAGACCCAAAAACATTCAGTACTTC,TRBJ2-4,TRBV5-6,NA,NA
CASSPGARKGDTDTQYF,TGCGCCAGCAGCCCCGGCGCCAGGAAAGGGGACACAGATACGCAGTATTTT,TRBJ2-3,TRBV5-1,NA,NA
CASSQEGTSGAGIQYF,TGTGCCAGCAGCCAAGAGGGGACTAGCGGGGCTGGCATTCAGTACTTC,TRBJ2-4,TRBV3-1,NA,TRBD2
CASSPLEVTGELFF,TGTGCCAGCTCACCACTGGAGGTTACCGGGGAGCTGTTTTTT,TRBJ2-2,TRBV18,many,NA
CASSIAGEFGNEQFF,TGCGCCAGCAGCATAGCGGGGGAATTTGGCAATGAGCAGTTCTTC,TRBJ2-1,TRBV5-1,few,TRBD2
CASSPNGGQGVYEQYF,TGTGCCAGCTCACCCAACGGGGGACAGGGGGTCTACGAGCAGTACTTC,TRBJ2-7,TRBV18,NA,TRBD1
CASSDETADYGYTF,TGTGCCAGCAGTGACGAGACAGCGGACTATGGCTACACCTTC,TRBJ1-2,TRBV25-1,few,NA
CASSENRGGYTF,TGTGCCAGCAGTGAGAACAGGGGTGGCTACACCTTC,TRBJ1-2,TRBV2,NA,TRBD1
CASSLERGQGNTIYF,TGCGCCAGCAGCTTGGAACGAGGCCAGGGAAACACCATATATTTT,TRBJ1-3,TRBV5-1,few,NA
CASSLTAGGRSGTDTQYF,TGTGCCAGCAGCCTGACAGCGGGGGGGCGTTCCGGCACAGATACGCAGTATTTT,TRBJ2-3,TRBV4-2,NA,TRBD2
CASSWGTNTEAFF,TGTGCCAGCAGCTGGGGTACGAACACTGAAGCTTTCTTT,TRBJ1-1,TRBV7-2,many,NA